This T cell receptor beta chain is drawn from a study of blood T cell repertoires in COVID-19. Whole-study context: Acute-phase and convalescent COVID-19 samples originated in the United States, Italy and Spain.

Generated by immunoSEQ multiplex PCR, the TCRdb table keeps only in-frame clones and is missing some. Of about 69,000 clones detected, over 75% appear once; the ten largest clones hold around 3%. This CDR3 is 16 amino acids long. The J segment lost 0 bases and the V segment lost 5 bases, leaving 6 bases of the junction unmatched. Germline V gives CDR1 SGHAT, CDR2 FQNNGV. V and J are TRBV11-2 and TRBJ2-7, with 11 bases aligning to TRBD2. The TCR sequence derives from a man aged 80 or over with acute or convalescent COVID-19. Sequenced: peripheral blood. The CDR3 here is CASSQRLAGNSYEQYF. CDR3 nucleotides: TGTGCCAGCAGCCAACGACTAGCGGGGAACTCCTACGAGCAGTACTTC.